The clone carrying this T cell receptor (beta chain) was seen a handful of times. Its antigen is currently unknown. The data stem from a study of T-cell reconstitution after alpha-beta-depleted transplantation in children. It was with unique molecular identifiers that the TCRbeta library was prepared. MiXCR, applied by TCRdb to the PCR reads, yields one record per CDR3 protein. The sample records around 270,000 distinct CDR3 sequences, less than 9.5% being singletons. Study-level results: Some patients owed their high day-60 TCRbeta diversity to surviving recipient T cells and thymic progenitors. T-cell counts and diversity were attributed mostly to newly produced T cells one year after transplant. About two months after transplant, alpha-beta T cells reportedly came from several hundred expanded graft clones.

This CDR3 spans 15 amino acids. Germline values: CDR1 SNHLY, CDR2 FYNNEI. V was shortened by 6 bases and J by 3 bases, with 16 bases between the two germline ends. The starting material was peripheral blood, obtained 360 days after TCRalphabeta/CD19-depleted stem cell transplant. This receptor was identified in a female patient between 2 and 15 years old who had a stem cell transplant for Fanconi anemia, so the T cells may come from the graft donor. V gene TRBV2 combines with J gene TRBJ2-3; the D gene is possibly TRBD2 (5 bases). CDR3 sequence (DNA): TGTGCCAGCAGCGCCCCCGGGAAACGGACAGATACGCAGTATTTT. Translation: CASSAPGKRTDTQYF.